This entry lists 8 T cell receptor beta chains sequenced from one sample in a study of blood T cell repertoires in COVID-19 (dated by TCRdb to 2020 to 2022). The library was built by means of the immunoSEQ multiplex PCR assay. TCRdb's version of the immuneACCESS table is confined to in-frame rearrangements and falls short of the full clone set. An unresolved V gene accounts for under half of the shortfall where checked; the remainder is of unknown origin. The sample includes about 130,000 clones, with about 82% observed a single time. The ten largest account for about 5.7% of the sample. The specimen was peripheral blood. All receptors derive from a human donor in a cohort sampled during active COVID-19.

The V call is TRBV7-2, the J call TRBJ2-1, with 11 bases matching TRBD1. The CDR3 covers 15 residues. With 5 bases clipped from V and 5 bases from J, the junction kept 5 bases outside the gene matches. From germline, CDR1 is SGHTA and CDR2 FQGNSA. The CDR3 DNA sequence: TGTGCCAGCAGCGCCGGGACAGGGGGGAACAATGAGCAGTTCTTC. Translation: CASSAGTGGNNEQFF.

In this sample, this clone turned up once. The chain carries TRBV30 and TRBJ1-3, with D unclear. V lost 0 bases to trimming and J lost 4 bases, with 13 bases between them. The CDR3 is made up of 15 amino acids. The V gene's germline CDR1 is GTSNPN and CDR2 SVGIG (reference sequence). Here the CDR3 DNA reads TGTGCCTGGAGTGTATCTCCCAATCGGGGAAACACCATATATTTT. Translation: CAWSVSPNRGNTIYF.

The J gene is TRBJ2-1, the V gene TRBV5-1, with a weak D call TRBD1 (5 bases). The CDR3 has 14 residues. Germline-derived CDR1 and CDR2 are SGHRS and YFSETQ. The V and J ends lost 0 bases and 9 bases respectively, with 13 bases between them. CDR3 DNA sequence: TGCGCCAGCAGCTTGGAGGGCCGTGGGGCTGAGCAGTTCTTC. It codes for CASSLEGRGAEQFF.

The chain links TRBV10-1 to TRBJ2-4; 11 bases agree with TRBD1. V lost 5 bases, J lost 8 bases, and 5 bases stayed unmatched. The CDR3 loop spans 14 amino acids. Germline CDR1 WNHNN, CDR2 SYGVQD (reference sequence). CDR3 sequence reads: CASSLGQGADIQYF. The CDR3 bases are TGCGCCAGCAGTCTCGGACAGGGGGCAGACATTCAGTACTTC.

V usage is TRBV5-1 and J usage is TRBJ1-1; TRBD1 might be the D (6 bases). The CDR3 runs to 17 residues. The V gene's germline CDR1 is SGHRS and CDR2 YFSETQ. V lost 1 base to trimming and J lost 1 base, with 17 bases between them. The CDR3 is CASSLNPAGTQNTEAFF. DNA of the CDR3: TGCGCCAGCAGCTTGAATCCGGCCGGGACACAGAACACTGAAGCTTTCTTT.

The chain carries TRBV6-2 or TRBV6-3 and TRBJ2-1, with D tentatively TRBD2 (7 bases). V was clipped by 6 bases and J by 7 bases, with 22 bases between them. Per germline, CDR1 MNHEY and CDR2 SVGEGT. The CDR3 totals 16 residues. The CDR3 nucleotides are TGTGCCAGCAGCCCCCTTGGTGTACAGGGAGGGAATGAGCAGTTCTTC. The encoded protein is CASSPLGVQGGNEQFF.

The rearrangement links TRBV14 to TRBJ2-7; TRBD2 matches 9 bases. V was clipped by 1 base and J by 5 bases; unmatched bases: 6. Germline V lookup: CDR1 SGHDN, CDR2 FVKESK. The CDR3 is made up of 15 amino acids. CDR3 region: CASSQANSGSDEQYF. As DNA, the CDR3 is TGTGCCAGCAGCCAAGCTAATAGCGGGAGCGACGAGCAGTACTTC.

CDR3 coding DNA: TGTGCCTGGTCGTCTGGACAGGGAAATCAGCCCCAGCATTTT. It is translated as CAWSSGQGNQPQHF. The V and J genes are TRBV30 and TRBJ1-5; 8 nucleotides line up with TRBD1. With 5 bases clipped from V and 4 bases from J, the junction kept 7 bases outside the gene matches. The CDR3 is 14 residues long. The V gene's germline CDR1 is GTSNPN and CDR2 SVGIG (reference sequence).